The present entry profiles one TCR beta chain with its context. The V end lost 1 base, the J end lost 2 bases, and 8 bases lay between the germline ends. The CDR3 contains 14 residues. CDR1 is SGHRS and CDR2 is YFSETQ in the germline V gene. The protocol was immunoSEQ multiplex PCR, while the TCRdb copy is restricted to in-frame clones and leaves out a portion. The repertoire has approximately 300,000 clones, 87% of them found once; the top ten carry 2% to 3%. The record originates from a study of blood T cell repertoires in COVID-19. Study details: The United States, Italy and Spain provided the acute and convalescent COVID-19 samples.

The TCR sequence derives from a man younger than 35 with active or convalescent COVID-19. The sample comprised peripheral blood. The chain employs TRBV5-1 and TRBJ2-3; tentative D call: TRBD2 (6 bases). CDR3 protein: CASSLSGLTDTQYF. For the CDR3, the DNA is TGCGCCAGCAGCTTGTCGGGACTCACAGATACGCAGTATTTT. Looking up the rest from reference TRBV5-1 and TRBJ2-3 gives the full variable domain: KAGVTQTPRYLIKTRGQQVTLSCSPISGHRSVSWYQQTPGQGLQFLFEYFSETQRNKGNFPGRFSGRQFSNSRSEMNVSTLELGDSALYLCASSLSGLTDTQYFGPGTRLTVL.